One and the same sample provided the 7 T cell receptor beta chains below, sequenced in a study of regulatory T cells in long-lasting Graves disease. TCR beta libraries were built with iRepertoire HTBI primers and Arm-PCR of CDR3 regions. TCRdb independently ran MiXCR on the multiplex PCR reads; one entry per CDR3 protein. Found here are over 400,000 distinct CDR3 sequences, about 14% of them singletons; the top ten hold over 15%. Time point specified: newly diagnosed GD, antithyroid drugs for less than 3 months. PBMC RNA was the source of the TCR library. The sample also formed part of further work on T cells in Graves' hyperthyroidism and ophthalmopathy.

The starting material was peripheral blood mononuclear cells (PBMCs), obtained at new diagnosis, from a patient treated with antithyroid drugs. Source of these receptors: a woman aged 45-65 years with Graves disease.

On this clonotype itself: This may stem from a read error, because a much larger clone lies one nucleotide away. The CDR3 does not end in the conserved phenylalanine or tryptophan, so this is likely a read error. The genes are TRBV30 and TRBJ1-1; tentatively, D is TRBD1 (6 bases). The CDR3 extends over 13 amino acids. Looked up from germline, CDR1 is GTSNPN and CDR2 is SVGIG (reference sequence). Trimming removed 4 bases at V and 0 bases at J, with 9 bases between. The CDR3, as DNA: TGTGCCTGGAACGGGGGGCTGAACACTGAAGCTTTCTCT. Protein: CAWNGGLNTEAFS.

This clonotype was seen more than once but under ten times. The rearrangement joins TRBV28 to TRBJ2-1, with a tentative D call TRBD2 (5 bases). Trimming took off 5 bases at V and 4 bases at J, with 27 bases between the two ends. CDR3 length: 19 amino acids. CDR1 and CDR2 (germline): MDHEN, SYDVKM. The chain's CDR3 is CASSDRPGSWELQYNEQFF. The DNA for the CDR3 is TGTGCCAGCAGTGACCGACCGGGAAGTTGGGAGTTACAGTACAATGAGCAGTTCTTC. Supplemented by reference TRBV28 and TRBJ2-1, the full variable domain reads DVKVTQSSRYLVKRTGEKVFLECVQDMDHENMFWYRQDPGLGLRLIYFSYDVKMKEKGDIPEGYSVSREKKERFSLILESASTNQTSMYLCASSDRPGSWELQYNEQFFGPGTRLTVL.

This clonotype was recorded many times. The CDR3 region is CASSQATSGQNTGELFF. As DNA, the CDR3 is TGTGCCAGCAGCCAAGCCACTAGCGGGCAGAACACCGGGGAGCTGTTTTTT. The chain recombines TRBV3-1 with TRBJ2-2, with 9 bases fitting TRBD2. V was clipped by 1 base and J by 1 base; unmatched bases: 4. This CDR3 has 17 residues. Germline CDR1 LGHDT, CDR2 YNNKEL (reference sequence).

This clonotype was counted a few times. This rearrangement joins TRBV20-1 to TRBJ2-2, with no clear D. Trimming removed 0 bases at V and 1 base at J, with 15 bases between. The germline V gene has CDR1 DFQATT and CDR2 SNEGSKA (reference sequence). The CDR3 is made up of 17 amino acids. CDR3 DNA: TGCAGTGCTAGAGATCTTCGGCTCAGGAGGAACACCGGGGAGCTGTTTTTT. Residues: CSARDLRLRRNTGELFF.

The CDR3 DNA reads as TGTGCCAGCAGCCCACGGACTACCTATTTGGACGAGCAGTACTTC. Residues: CASSPRTTYLDEQYF. J is TRBJ2-7 and V is TRBV3-1; D possibly corresponds to TRBD2 (6 bases). The CDR3 covers 15 residues. Germline V gene sequence: CDR1 LGHDT, CDR2 YNNKEL (reference sequence). V was clipped by 4 bases and J by 5 bases, with 18 bases between them.

The chain recombines TRBV19 with TRBJ1-1, with 10 bases fitting TRBD1. V shed 8 bases, J shed 1 base, and the junction held 16 bases outside the gene matches. CDR3 length: 18 amino acids. Per the germline V gene, CDR1 is LNHDA and CDR2 is SQIVND (reference sequence). The CDR3 is CASLASPRQGARNTEAFF. The CDR3 bases are TGTGCCAGTTTGGCGTCGCCTCGACAGGGGGCGAGGAACACTGAAGCTTTCTTT.

Many counts were recorded for this clonotype. CDR3 in DNA: TGCGCCAGCAGCCGCGATAGACTAGAGTATAACAATGAGCAGTTCTTC. It translates to CASSRDRLEYNNEQFF. The chain recombines TRBV4-1 with TRBJ2-1; perhaps TRBD2 as D (6 bases). Per the germline V gene, CDR1 is MGHRA and CDR2 is YSYEKL. This CDR3 is built from 16 residues. Deletions cut 4 bases from V and 5 bases from J, with 18 bases between.